This T cell receptor (beta chain) was identified in a study of T cell responses to AZD1222 COVID-19 vaccine. General study points: The study found vaccine-associated CD4 TCRs spanning spike, dominant at 160-218 and 743-854. Baseline antibody screening turned up just a handful of seropositive AZD1222 recipients. Rises in breadth and depth of Spike-specific TCRs came after two AZD1222 doses. Unmutated regions of variants are reportedly targeted by nearly half of spike-specific TCRs.

The CDR3 spans 15 residues. Germline V gene lookup returns CDR1 MNHEY and CDR2 SVGAGI. The V and J ends lost 7 bases and 0 bases respectively, with 10 bases between them. The repertoire was sequenced with immunoSEQ multiplex PCR; TCRdb's copy has only in-frame clones and lacks some. The top ten hold less than 8.5% of the sample, which has about 130,000 clones, about nine tenths seen once. Of note for this clone: Its antigen is unknown.

The source was peripheral blood, collected on day 0 of AZD1222 vaccination. The chain combines TRBV6-5 with TRBJ1-6; D not resolved. This TCR derives from an adult in good health. CDR3: CASIIQSSYNSPLHF. CDR3 nucleotide sequence: TGTGCCAGCATCATACAGAGCTCCTATAATTCACCCCTCCACTTT.